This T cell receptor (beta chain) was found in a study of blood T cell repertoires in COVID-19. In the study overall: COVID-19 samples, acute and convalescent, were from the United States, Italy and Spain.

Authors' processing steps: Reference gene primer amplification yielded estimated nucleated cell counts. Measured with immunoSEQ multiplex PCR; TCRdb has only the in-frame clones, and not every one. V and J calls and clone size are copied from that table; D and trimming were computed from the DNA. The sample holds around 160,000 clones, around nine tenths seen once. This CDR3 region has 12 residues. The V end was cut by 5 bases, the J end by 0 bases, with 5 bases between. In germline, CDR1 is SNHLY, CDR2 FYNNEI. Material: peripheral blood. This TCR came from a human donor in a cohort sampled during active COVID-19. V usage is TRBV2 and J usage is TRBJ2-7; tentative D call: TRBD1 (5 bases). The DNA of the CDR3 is TGTGCCAGCAGTACAGGCTCCTACGAGCAGTACTTC. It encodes CASSTGSYEQYF.